Described below is a single T cell receptor beta chain sequence and its context. This sample was taken from a study of blood T cell repertoires in COVID-19. Study-level background: Samples of COVID-19 (acute and convalescent) were obtained from the United States, Italy and Spain. T cells, B-cell-depleted T cells, or PBMCs supplied cDNA or gDNA.

Original methodology: Cell counts per sample came from amplifying reference gene primers. Clones were read by immunoSEQ multiplex PCR, and TCRdb kept only the in-frame ones, dropping some. That table is the source of V, J and clone size, and D and trimming were worked out from the DNA. Here the sample spans 40,000 or so clones, nearly 90% being singletons. Germline CDR1 is SNHLY and CDR2 is FYNNEI. The J segment lost 6 bases and the V segment lost 6 bases, leaving 5 bases of the junction unmatched. The CDR3 loop spans 14 amino acids. The receptor was isolated from a man between 45 and 60 years old with active COVID-19. The sequencing input was peripheral blood. J is TRBJ1-1 and V is TRBV2, with TRBD1 identical over 12 bases. For the CDR3, the DNA is TGTGCCAGCAGATCCGGGACAGGGGGCTCTGAAGCTTTCTTT. This codes for CASRSGTGGSEAFF.